A single sample is the source of the 3 T cell receptor beta chains below, sequenced in a study of blood T cell repertoires in COVID-19. TCRdb's copy holds only in-frame clones and misses some; the assay was immunoSEQ multiplex PCR. In the table there are 200,000 to 250,000 clones, under 90% of which are singletons. Sequenced input: peripheral blood. The origin of the receptors is a man in his 60s who had recovered from COVID-19.

V and J are TRBV28 and TRBJ1-4; no definite D call. The CDR3 length is 15 residues. V shed 2 bases and J shed 3 bases, with 10 bases lying between them. The germline V gene encodes CDR1 MDHEN and CDR2 SYDVKM. The CDR3 region is CASSLMRFANEKLFF. The CDR3 nucleotides read TGTGCCAGCAGTTTAATGAGGTTTGCTAATGAAAAACTGTTTTTT.

The chain couples TRBV2 to TRBJ2-1; 10 bases fit TRBD2. V lost 6 bases and J lost 13; bases outside the gene matches: 12. The germline gives CDR1 SNHLY, CDR2 FYNNEI. The length of the CDR3 is 14 residues. In DNA form, the CDR3 reads TGTGCCAGCAGGACAAGGGCTAGCGGGGGCGCACAGTTCTTC. This encodes CASRTRASGGAQFF.

The chain is built from TRBV6-5 and TRBJ2-7, with D tentatively TRBD2 (5 bases). This CDR3 has 13 amino acids. V was cut by 11 bases and J by 1 base, with 15 bases left in between. Germline V gene lookup returns CDR1 MNHEY and CDR2 SVGAGI. The chain's CDR3 is CAAARGPSYEQYF. The CDR3 nucleotides are TGTGCCGCGGCACGGGGTCCTTCCTACGAGCAGTACTTC.